This T cell receptor beta chain comes out of a study of OX40 agonist ivuxolimab in advanced cancers. Turning to the study itself: Of mixed ages from about 20 to 90 and averaging around 60 years, the group was just under 85% male.

General study points: Low levels of normalized T-cell clonal expansion also appeared in some nonresponders. The antigens recognized by the expanded peripheral T cells, that is their antigen specificity, were not determined.

This CDR3 has 13 residues. The germline CDR1 and CDR2 sequences are KGHSH and LQKENI. Trimming took 3 bases from V and 3 from J, leaving 8 bases between them. As to this clone: Its antigen is as yet unknown.

Assay used: immunoSEQ multiplex PCR; TCRdb lists only in-frame clones, some missing. The repertoire holds some 97,000 clones, with approximately 89% as singletons. Sequencing used CD4+ or CD8+ T cells sorted from blood, obtained in a trial of the OX40 agonist ivuxolimab. The source is an adult with an advanced solid tumor such as melanoma, head and neck, liver or kidney cancer. This chain joins TRBV18 and TRBJ1-1, with TRBD1 as a possible D gene (5 bases). CDR3 sequence reads: CASSPGRDTEAFF. For the CDR3, the DNA is TGTGCCAGCTCACCCGGCAGGGACACTGAAGCTTTCTTT.